The 31 T cell receptor beta chains below were found in one sample sequenced in a study of T cells in women clearing cervical HPV infection. Here immunoSEQ multiplex PCR was the method, and the copy in TCRdb shows in-frame clones only, minus some. The listing records about 30,000 clones. Sequencing was done on a sample of blood buffy coat. The receptors stem from a woman between 18 and 69 years old with a cervical HPV16 infection that either progressed to CIN3+ or cleared (not recorded which).

Concerning this clone itself: The CDR3 is cut off 3 residues early in the read; its end comes from the germline J gene. The chain uses TRBV2 and TRBJ2-7; 7 bases agree with TRBD1. This CDR3 has 15 amino acids. Looked up from germline, CDR1 is SNHLY and CDR2 is FYNNEI. J gave up 3 bases and V 6 bases, and 11 bases lay outside the gene matches. The CDR3 loop is CASSFSYDRDYEQYF. Incomplete CDR3 DNA: TGTGCCAGCAGCTTCAGCTACGACAGGGACTACGAG.

Comment on this clone: Sequence at one end of the junction differs from germline and may be a read error. CDR3 in amino acids: CASSQEELAGGIPYEQYF. The sequenced CDR3 bases are TGCGCCAGCAGCCAAGAAGAGCTAGCGGGAGGAATTCCCTACGAG. This rearrangement joins TRBV4-2 to TRBJ2-7; TRBD2 matches 11 bases. The read terminates 3 residues before the CDR3 end, so the remaining end is supplied by the germline J gene. The CDR3 has 18 residues. Germline loops: CDR1 LGHNA, CDR2 YNFKEQ.

As for this clone: From the germline J gene comes the end of the CDR3, since the read stops 3 residues before it. The chain has TRBV19 and TRBJ2-2, with 10 bases matching TRBD2. The CDR3 is made up of 16 amino acids. Germline assignment: CDR1 LNHDA and CDR2 SQIVND (reference sequence). J gave up 5 bases and V 4 bases, and 7 bases lay outside the gene matches. CDR3 residues: CASSKRLAGVTGELFF. Incomplete CDR3 DNA: TGTGCCAGTAGTAAGCGGCTAGCGGGGGTGACCGGGGAG.

CDR3 amino acids: CASRDSGTPSGANVLTF. The DNA read from the CDR3 is TGTGCCAGCAGGGACAGCGGAACCCCCTCTGGGGCCAACGTC. The chain is built from TRBV28 and TRBJ2-6, with D perhaps matching TRBD1 (6 bases). The read ends 3 residues early relative to the CDR3; the germline J gene fills the gap. Trimming removed 6 bases from V and 0 bases from J, with 15 bases in between. The CDR3 consists of 17 residues. The V gene's germline CDR1 is MDHEN and CDR2 SYDVKM.

Notes on this clone: With the read ending 3 residues before the CDR3 end, the germline J gene is used to fill in that end. The chain couples TRBV29-1 to TRBJ2-3; tentatively, D is TRBD1 (6 bases). The V end was cut by 4 bases, the J end by 2 bases, with 16 bases between. The CDR3 extends over 15 amino acids. Germline CDR1 SQVTM, CDR2 ANQGSEA. This CDR3 is CSVVRSGESTDTQYF. Partial CDR3 DNA: TGCAGCGTTGTCCGTTCAGGGGAATCCACAGATACG.

As regards this clone: The CDR3 end falls 3 residues outside the read, so it is completed with the germline J gene. V gene TRBV28 combines with J gene TRBJ2-1; 7 nucleotides match TRBD1. J gave up 5 bases and V 4 bases, and 8 bases lay outside the gene matches. CDR3 length: 15 amino acids. Germline V gene sequence: CDR1 MDHEN, CDR2 SYDVKM. The DNA read from the CDR3 is TGTGCCAGCAGTTACCCGGGACAGACAAACAATGAG. Its protein product is CASSYPGQTNNE. In full, the CDR3 is CASSYPGQTNNEQFF.

The DNA read from the CDR3 is TGTGCCAGCAGTACGGACACTAACTATGGC. Translation gives CASSTDTNYG. The full-length CDR3 reads as CASSTDTNYGYTF. The rearrangement uses TRBV2 and TRBJ1-2, with D perhaps matching TRBD1 (5 bases). The read is 3 residues too short to cover the CDR3 end, so that end is filled in from the germline J gene. Trimming shortened V by 5 bases and J by 0 bases, and 7 bases separated the two germline ends. The CDR3 has 13 residues. Germline V gene sequence: CDR1 SNHLY, CDR2 FYNNEI.

About this clone: The read ends 3 residues early relative to the CDR3; the germline J gene fills the gap. The rearrangement uses TRBV5-1 and TRBJ1-2; D is unclear. The CDR3 is 13 amino acids. Germline loops: CDR1 SGHRS, CDR2 YFSETQ. The sequenced CDR3 bases are TGCGCCAGCAGCTTACACACCACAGATACC. Translated, it gives CASSLHTTDT. The full CDR3 protein reads CASSLHTTDTYTF.

Of note for this clone: The read ends 3 residues early relative to the CDR3; the germline J gene fills the gap. The genes are TRBV30 and TRBJ1-2; 7 positions agree with TRBD1. The germline CDR1 and CDR2 sequences are GTSNPN and SVGIG (reference sequence). The V gene end was trimmed by 0 bases and the J gene end by 6 bases; junction bases not matched to a gene: 7. This CDR3 comprises 14 residues. The CDR3 region is CAWSVWSGGDGYTF. Partial CDR3 DNA: TGTGCCTGGAGTGTATGGTCAGGGGGTGATGGC.

Comment on this clone: The read finishes 3 residues shy of the CDR3 end, and the germline J gene is used to complete it. The rearrangement links TRBV20-1 to TRBJ2-7, with D perhaps matching TRBD2 (6 bases). Between the trimmed V and J ends, which lost 6 bases and 6 bases, there was a span of 24 bases. This CDR3 contains 15 residues. Germline CDR1 reads DFQATT; CDR2 reads SNEGSKA (reference sequence). The DNA read from the CDR3 is TGCAGTGCCACCGATACCGGGACTCACTTCGGCGAG. Amino acid sequence: CSATDTGTHFGE. The full CDR3 reads CSATDTGTHFGEQYF.

With regard to this clone: The read gets to within 3 residues of the CDR3 end, and the germline J gene fills in the rest. The chain employs TRBV5-6 and TRBJ2-3, with TRBD1 matching 7 bases. The germline V gene encodes CDR1 SGHDT and CDR2 YYEEEE. This CDR3 has 14 residues. The trim removed 2 bases at V and 6 bases at J, leaving 6 bases unmatched. The sequenced part of the CDR3 DNA is TGTGCCAGCAGCTTTGATACAGGGGCGGATACG. This translates into CASSFDTGADT. The CDR3 as a whole reads CASSFDTGADTQYF.

About this clone: The CDR3 extends 3 residues past the end of the read, so its final part is completed from the germline J gene. The rearrangement joins TRBV2 to TRBJ2-1; D possibly corresponds to TRBD1 (6 bases). Trimming removed 7 bases from V and 4 bases from J, with 20 bases in between. This CDR3 has 16 amino acids. The germline gives CDR1 SNHLY, CDR2 FYNNEI. This CDR3 reads CASNTQGQGGYNEQFF. The sequenced part of the CDR3 DNA is TGTGCCAGCAATACCCAGGGACAAGGTGGTTACAATGAG.

On this clone itself: The observed sequence ends 3 residues before the CDR3 terminus, with the missing tail filled in from the germline J gene. This chain links TRBV19 with TRBJ2-4; possible D gene TRBD1, 6 bases. Germline CDR1 and CDR2: LNHDA and SQIVND (reference sequence). This CDR3 region has 15 residues. V lost 4 bases and J lost 0, with 10 bases in between. The sequenced CDR3 bases are TGTGCCAGTAGTAACAGGGAGCTAGCCAAAAACATT. Translating gives CASSNRELAKNI. The full CDR3 is CASSNRELAKNIQYF.

A remark on this clone: The read stops 3 residues short of the end of the CDR3; the missing end is completed from the germline J gene. This chain connects TRBV5-6 to TRBJ1-5; 7 positions agree with TRBD1. The germline CDR1 and CDR2 sequences are SGHDT and YYEEEE. The CDR3 sequence is 14 residues long. J was trimmed by 6 bases and V by 0 bases; bases with no gene match: 3. CDR3 DNA (partial): TGTGCCAGCAGCTTGGGGCAGGGGGGTCAGCCC. Translation: CASSLGQGGQP. The complete CDR3 protein is CASSLGQGGQPQHF.

Points on this clone: The CDR3 goes on 3 residues after the read ends, and that part is filled in from the germline J gene. The chain is built from TRBV20-1 and TRBJ2-5; TRBD2 aligns across 7 bases. The V gene end was trimmed by 0 bases and the J gene end by 1 base; junction bases not matched to a gene: 14. Per the germline V gene, CDR1 is DFQATT and CDR2 is SNEGSKA (reference sequence). The CDR3 sequence is 18 residues long. The sequenced CDR3 bases are TGCAGTGCTAGAGATCTTTTTTCGGTAGCGGGCTCCCAAGAGACC. It yields the protein CSARDLFSVAGSQET. The full CDR3 protein is CSARDLFSVAGSQETQYF.

Of note for this clone: Read data end 3 residues before the CDR3 end; the end is taken from the germline J gene. This chain joins TRBV7-8 and TRBJ2-7, with TRBD1 as a possible D gene (6 bases). The germline gives CDR1 SGHVS, CDR2 FQNEAQ. Trimming pared 4 bases from V and 2 bases from J, leaving 12 bases between. CDR3 length equals 14 residues. CDR3 sequence: CASSSPRGTYEQYF. CDR3 DNA (partial): TGTGCCAGCAGCTCTCCTAGGGGGACCTACGAG.

As regards this clone: Read sequence stops 3 residues before the CDR3 end, and the germline J gene provides the missing end. The chain joins TRBV14 to TRBJ1-6; no clear D. There are 12 residues in the CDR3. V was pared by 4 bases and J by 7 bases, with 5 bases between. Germline assignment: CDR1 SGHDN and CDR2 FVKESK. The CDR3 protein is CASSRLNSPLHF. CDR3 DNA, as far as it was read: TGTGCCAGCAGCCGACTAAATTCACCC.

Concerning this clone itself: The CDR3 extends 3 residues past the end of the read, so its final part is completed from the germline J gene. This sequence joins TRBV5-6 and TRBJ1-6; unclear D gene. Germline lookup yields CDR1 SGHDT and CDR2 YYEEEE. The CDR3 has 13 residues. The V gene lost 0 bases and the J gene lost 10 bases, with 8 bases spanning the gap. Incomplete CDR3 DNA: TGTGCCAGCAGCTTGGGGGCGGGGTCACCC. Translating gives CASSLGAGSP. The full CDR3 protein reads CASSLGAGSPLHF.

Comment on this clone: Sequencing ends 3 residues short of the CDR3 end; the germline J gene provides the rest. This sequence joins TRBV6-2 or TRBV6-3 and TRBJ2-7; possible D gene TRBD2, 5 bases. The V gene lost 2 bases and the J gene lost 0 bases, with 11 bases spanning the gap. The CDR3 is 15 amino acids. CDR1 and CDR2 (germline): MNHEY, SVGEGT. The covered CDR3 bases are TGTGCCAGCAGTTACCGGGCTAGCTCCTCCTACGAG. Translation: CASSYRASSSYE. In full, the CDR3 is CASSYRASSSYEQYF.

Comment on this clone: The read ends 3 residues shy of where the CDR3 ends; the end is completed using the germline J gene. The chain uses TRBV7-2 and TRBJ1-4, with D uncertain. Between the trimmed V and J ends, which lost 1 base and 7 bases, there was a span of 13 bases. This CDR3 spans 15 amino acids. CDR1 and CDR2 (germline): SGHTA, FQGNSA. The CDR3 protein is CASSLGSAPGEKLFF. The DNA read from the CDR3 is TGTGCCAGCAGCTTAGGCTCCGCCCCGGGTGAAAAA.

In the case of this clone: With the read ending 3 residues before the CDR3 end, the germline J gene is used to fill in that end. The gene calls are TRBV28 and TRBJ2-1; D unclear. The germline CDR1 and CDR2 sequences are MDHEN and SYDVKM. The CDR3 spans 16 residues. V lost 4 bases and J 6 bases, leaving 19 bases between the germline ends. CDR3 DNA, as far as it was read: TGTGCCAGCAGTTCTACGGTGGGCGCGAGAAGCAATGAG. This sequence encodes CASSSTVGARSNE. The CDR3 reads in full as CASSSTVGARSNEQFF.

To note about this clone: Sequencing ends 3 residues short of the CDR3 end; the germline J gene provides the rest. V and J are TRBV6-1 and TRBJ2-1, with 9 positions matching TRBD2. The junction had 6 bases not matched to a gene; V was cut back by 2 bases and J by 4 bases. The CDR3 has 16 amino acids. Germline assignment: CDR1 MNHNS and CDR2 SASEGT. CDR3 sequence reads: CASSELFSGGYNEQFF. CDR3 DNA (partial): TGTGCCAGCAGTGAACTTTTTAGCGGGGGATACAATGAG.

On this clone itself: Coverage ceases 3 residues before the CDR3 finishes, and the germline J gene fills in the end. This chain joins TRBV30 and TRBJ2-7; D is unresolved. V lost 0 bases, J lost 4 bases, and 7 bases lay in between. CDR3 length: 12 amino acids. Germline lookup yields CDR1 GTSNPN and CDR2 SVGIG (reference sequence). CDR3: CAWSVMSYEQYF. The sequenced part of the CDR3 DNA is TGTGCCTGGAGTGTAATGTCTTACGAG.

As to this clone: The read stops 3 residues short of the end of the CDR3; the missing end is completed from the germline J gene. The V gene is TRBV20-1, the J gene TRBJ2-7, with TRBD2 matching over 14 bases. J gave up 6 bases and V 0 bases, and 4 bases lay outside the gene matches. This CDR3 spans 15 amino acids. Looked up from germline, CDR1 is DFQATT and CDR2 is SNEGSKA (reference sequence). CDR3 sequence: CSARDRTSGRSEQYF. The sequenced part of the CDR3 DNA is TGCAGTGCTAGAGACCGGACTAGCGGGAGGTCCGAG.

Turning to this clone: The CDR3 end falls 3 residues outside the read, so it is completed with the germline J gene. V gene TRBV20-1 combines with J gene TRBJ1-1, with D possibly being TRBD1 (6 bases). The CDR3 loop spans 14 amino acids. The germline gives CDR1 DFQATT, CDR2 SNEGSKA (reference sequence). V was shortened by 0 bases and J by 5 bases, with 13 bases between the two germline ends. CDR3 DNA (partial): TGCAGTGCTAGAGATCTCGGAGGGGGTACTGAA. It yields the protein CSARDLGGGTE. From start to end, the CDR3 is CSARDLGGGTEAFF.

Comments on this clone: The CDR3 is cut off 3 residues early in the read; its end comes from the germline J gene. The chain has TRBV20-1 and TRBJ2-7, with D perhaps TRBD1 (6 bases). CDR3 length: 12 residues. Germline CDR1 reads DFQATT; CDR2 reads SNEGSKA (reference sequence). V lost 5 bases and J 2 bases, leaving 10 bases between the germline ends. The covered CDR3 bases are TGCAGTGCTTTGGACAGAGCCTACGAG. It yields the protein CSALDRAYE. The whole CDR3 sequence is CSALDRAYEQYF.

On this clone: Coverage ceases 3 residues before the CDR3 finishes, and the germline J gene fills in the end. This chain joins TRBV20-1 and TRBJ1-1; tentative D call: TRBD1 (6 bases). Germline V gene data show CDR1 as DFQATT and CDR2 as SNEGSKA (reference sequence). V lost 2 bases to trimming and J lost 4 bases, with 11 bases between them. The CDR3 contains 13 residues. The CDR3 loop reads CSARKTGSTEAFF. The CDR3 bases that were read are TGCAGTGCTAGAAAAACAGGGAGCACTGAA.

About this clone: The read gets to within 3 residues of the CDR3 end, and the germline J gene fills in the rest. The chain employs TRBV5-8 and TRBJ1-1; D is uncertain. V shed 4 bases and J shed 7 bases, with 11 bases lying between them. The CDR3 loop spans 12 amino acids. Per germline, CDR1 SGHTS and CDR2 YDEGEE. CDR3 region: CASSPPGREAFF. CDR3 bases read: TGTGCCAGCAGCCCTCCCGGTCGTGAA.

About this clone: The read falls 3 residues short of the CDR3 end, and the missing part is taken from the germline J gene. V is TRBV19 and J is TRBJ2-2; the D gene is possibly TRBD2 (9 bases). Germline lookup yields CDR1 LNHDA and CDR2 SQIVND (reference sequence). The CDR3 sequence is 17 residues long. Between the trimmed V and J ends, which lost 9 bases and 3 bases, there was a span of 23 bases. Incomplete CDR3 DNA: TGTGCCAGCGCGGGGGGGGTCAGGGGGCGCTACACCGGGGAG. Its protein is CASAGGVRGRYTGE. The full CDR3 sequence reads CASAGGVRGRYTGELFF.

For this clone: The read ends 3 residues before the CDR3 terminus; that terminus is restored from the germline J gene. V and J are TRBV4-1 and TRBJ2-3; the match to TRBD2 covers 14 bases. The CDR3 is made up of 18 amino acids. The germline V gene encodes CDR1 MGHRA and CDR2 YSYEKL. The trim removed 6 bases at V and 0 bases at J, leaving 8 bases unmatched. The CDR3 DNA, read in part, is TGCGCCAGCAGACGGGGACTAGCGGGAGTGGCTAGCACAGATACG. Translation gives CASRRGLAGVASTDT. From start to end, the CDR3 is CASRRGLAGVASTDTQYF.

On this clone: The missing CDR3 end, 3 residues past where the read stops, is filled in from the germline J gene. The chain uses TRBV10-3 and TRBJ2-3; 7 bases align to TRBD1. Germline V CDR1 and CDR2: ENHRY, SYGVKD. CDR3 length: 13 amino acids. CDR3 DNA, as far as it was read: TGTGCCATCAGTGGGGACAGCATAAGTCCG. Residues: CAISGDSISP. The full CDR3 sequence reads CAISGDSISPQYF.